Listed below are T cell receptor beta chains from one sample, sequenced in a study of neurological immune-mediated disorders. TCRdb analysed the 5' RACE reads with MiXCR anew, one entry per CDR3 protein. The data show around 76,000 distinct CDR3 sequences, roughly 10% seen once. The sequencing input was PBMCs. Every receptor here comes from a young man in good health. Each CDR3 is given with its conserved first and last residue. The D gene is left open where the match is weak. The size field is filled for only some rows; it gives once, few, many or a size class.

CAIRAPVWGEGSTDTQYF TGTGCCATCAGGGCCCCAGTTTGGGGGGAGGGCTCCACAGATACGCAGTATTTT 18 many TRBJ2-3 TRBV10-3 TRBD2
CSARGDYSNQPQHF TGCAGTGCTAGAGGGGACTATAGCAATCAGCCCCAGCATTTT 14 many TRBJ1-5 TRBV20-1 -
CSASGGAGGVGSYEQYF TGCAGTGCTAGTGGGGGGGCCGGAGGGGTGGGCTCCTACGAGCAGTACTTC 17 many TRBJ2-7 TRBV20-1 -
CAISESQQGGTGELFF TGTGCCATCAGTGAGTCGCAGCAGGGAGGCACCGGGGAGCTGTTTTTT 16 many TRBJ2-2 TRBV10-3 -
CASSRDRYNEQFF TGTGCCAGTAGTAGAGACAGGTACAATGAGCAGTTCTTC 13 - TRBJ2-1 TRBV19 -
CASSERGRANEKLFF TGTGCCAGCAGTGAAAGAGGCAGGGCTAATGAAAAACTGTTTTTT 15 many TRBJ1-4 TRBV6-1 -
CASSLPETTYEQYF TGTGCCAGCAGTTTGCCAGAGACGACCTACGAGCAGTACTTC 14 many TRBJ2-7 TRBV28 -
CASRDPSGRGPYNEQFF TGTGCCAGCAGAGACCCTAGCGGGAGGGGGCCCTACAATGAGCAGTTCTTC 17 - TRBJ2-1 TRBV6-5 TRBD2
CASSLGSGRVGNTQYF TGTGCCAGCAGCTTAGGTAGCGGGAGGGTTGGGAATACGCAGTATTTT 16 many TRBJ2-3 TRBV7-2 TRBD2
CASTYSGAAETQYF TGTGCCAGCACCTACTCTGGAGCCGCTGAGACCCAGTACTTC 14 many TRBJ2-5 TRBV12-3/TRBV12-4 -
CASRNTGSTEAFF TGTGCCAGCAGAAATACAGGGTCGACTGAAGCTTTCTTT 13 many TRBJ1-1 TRBV6-1 -
CASYRDSSNTEAFF TGCGCCAGCTATAGGGACAGCTCCAACACTGAAGCTTTCTTT 14 - TRBJ1-1 TRBV5-1 TRBD1
CASSLASHYEQYF TGTGCCAGCAGCTTGGCTAGCCACTACGAGCAGTACTTC 13 many TRBJ2-7 TRBV5-5 -